Presented here are 27 T cell receptor beta chains from one specimen sequenced in a study of T-cell reconstitution after alpha-beta-depleted transplantation in children. During its preparation, the TCRbeta library received unique molecular identifiers. From the PCR reads, TCRdb called clonotypes with MiXCR, one entry per CDR3 protein. The top ten hold 3.5% to 4% of the sample, which has 350,000 to 400,000 distinct CDR3 sequences, just over 20% seen once. Sequencing used PBMCs from the stem cell graft donor, obtained from the stem cell graft. The origin of the receptors is a human donor who donated a stem cell graft to a child with acute myeloid leukemia.

This clonotype showed up many times. This chain uses TRBV10-1 with TRBJ2-3; TRBD2 matches 7 bases. Germline V gene lookup returns CDR1 WNHNN and CDR2 SYGVQD (reference sequence). CDR3 size: 15 residues. J gave up 1 base and V 5 bases, and 6 bases lay outside the gene matches. The DNA for the CDR3 is TGCGCCAGCAGTATCGCGGGAGATGGCACAGATACGCAGTATTTT. Translated, it gives CASSIAGDGTDTQYF.

Ten or more counts support this clonotype. The V gene is TRBV28, the J gene TRBJ2-7; 10 bases fit TRBD1. Germline CDR1 and CDR2: MDHEN and SYDVKM. Germline trimming cut 4 bases from V and 3 bases from J; bases unmatched to any gene: 6. This CDR3 has 15 residues. The CDR3 is CASSSGQGGFYEQYF. The CDR3 DNA is TGTGCCAGCAGTTCCGGACAGGGGGGATTCTACGAGCAGTACTTC.

The chain carries TRBV5-1 and TRBJ2-5, with 11 bases aligning to TRBD1. Germline assignment: CDR1 SGHRS and CDR2 YFSETQ. The junction had 9 bases not matched to a gene; V was cut back by 2 bases and J by 6 bases. The CDR3 contains 16 residues. CDR3 amino acids: CASSFIGTGGRKTQYF. CDR3 coding DNA: TGCGCCAGCAGCTTTATCGGGACAGGGGGTCGAAAGACCCAGTACTTC.

This clonotype was seen ten or more times. The gene calls are TRBV12-3 or TRBV12-4 and TRBJ2-6; D is unresolved. This CDR3 is built from 14 residues. Trimming left V 5 bases short and J 4 bases short, with 9 bases between. The CDR3: CASSGERGANVLTF. The CDR3 DNA is TGTGCCAGCAGTGGGGAACGAGGGGCCAACGTCCTGACTTTC.

This clonotype turned up a few times. The chain is built from TRBV12-3 or TRBV12-4 and TRBJ2-7; 9 bases agree with TRBD1. V lost 3 bases, J lost 4 bases, and 10 bases stayed unmatched. The CDR3 runs to 16 residues. Written as DNA, the CDR3 is TGTGCCAGCAGTTTCGGCCGGGACAGGGCTCATTACGAGCAGTACTTC. Protein sequence: CASSFGRDRAHYEQYF.

The J gene is TRBJ1-5, the V gene TRBV20-1, with 8 bases aligning to TRBD1. The CDR3 is 13 residues long. Per germline, CDR1 DFQATT and CDR2 SNEGSKA (reference sequence). Unmatched junction bases numbered 2, after V lost 5 bases and J lost 2 bases. The CDR3 spells CSALGQGNQPQHF. The CDR3 DNA sequence: TGCAGTGCTCTGGGACAGGGCAATCAGCCCCAGCATTTT.

The gene calls are TRBV4-1 and TRBJ1-4; D is unresolved. This CDR3 has 18 residues. The ends were cut back, 2 bases at V and 4 bases at J, with 20 bases in the middle. CDR1 MGHRA and CDR2 YSYEKL come from the germline V gene. CDR3: CASSQLNGRSTNNEKLFF. CDR3 in DNA: TGCGCCAGCAGCCAATTAAACGGGCGGAGCACCAATAATGAAAAACTGTTTTTT.

About this clonotype: A read error may produce the germline difference seen at one junction end. V is TRBV28 and J is TRBJ1-2, with unresolved D. The CDR3 length is 14 residues. Germline CDR1 is MDHEN and CDR2 is SYDVKM. The CDR3 sequence is CASSFGTASYGHTF. The CDR3 DNA sequence: TGTGCCAGCAGTTTCGGCACAGCCTCCTATGGCCACACCTTC.

This clonotype has a single count. The J gene is TRBJ2-6, the V gene TRBV5-4; D ambiguous. The CDR3 runs to 17 residues. V was cut by 0 bases and J by 0 bases, with 10 bases left in between. Germline values: CDR1 SGHNT, CDR2 YYREEE (reference sequence). The CDR3 loop reads CASSLDPAHSGANVLTF. As DNA, the CDR3 is TGTGCCAGCAGCTTGGACCCAGCCCACTCTGGGGCCAACGTCCTGACTTTC.

This sequence joins TRBV19 and TRBJ2-3; 8 bases are a match to TRBD2. The CDR3 is made up of 16 amino acids. Germline lookup yields CDR1 LNHDA and CDR2 SQIVND (reference sequence). Trimming removed 3 bases from V and 2 bases from J; junction bases left unmatched: 7. For the CDR3, the DNA is TGTGCCAGTAGTATTATGGCGGGAGGCCCCACAGATACGCAGTATTTT. Its protein is CASSIMAGGPTDTQYF.

The chain combines TRBV7-8 with TRBJ2-7; D ambiguous. V lost 4 bases, J lost 4 bases, and 5 bases lay in between. The germline V gene encodes CDR1 SGHVS and CDR2 FQNEAQ. The CDR3 has 11 residues. The CDR3 sequence: CASSSQYEQYF. The CDR3 DNA follows: TGTGCCAGCAGCTCCCAGTACGAGCAGTACTTC.

This chain links TRBV12-3 or TRBV12-4 with TRBJ2-1, with unresolved D. Trimming took 6 bases from V and 8 from J, leaving 14 bases between them. The CDR3 sequence is 13 residues long. CDR3 protein: CASSPAEFHEQFF. CDR3 in DNA: TGTGCCAGCAGCCCCGCCGAATTCCATGAGCAGTTCTTC.

This clonotype appeared many times. The J gene is TRBJ2-1, the V gene TRBV29-1; 7 nucleotides match TRBD2. Germline lookup yields CDR1 SQVTM and CDR2 ANQGSEA. The CDR3 covers 15 residues. V dropped 7 bases and J dropped 4; count of bases not matched to a gene: 13. DNA for the CDR3: TGCAGCGCTAGACTAGCCCGCAATGTATACAATGAGCAGTTCTTC. It is translated as CSARLARNVYNEQFF.

This clonotype was detected only a few times. The V gene is TRBV4-3, the J gene TRBJ1-5; no clear D. This CDR3 has 13 residues. With 1 base removed from V and 4 bases from J, the gap between germline ends came to 5 bases. The germline V gene encodes CDR1 LGHNA and CDR2 YSLEER. CDR3 sequence (DNA): TGCGCCAGCAGCCAAGGGTCGAATCAGCCCCAGCATTTT. It encodes CASSQGSNQPQHF.

The table lists this clonotype with a few counts. Possible read error: a much larger clone is one base away. The CDR3 nucleotides read TGTGCCAACTACAATGAGCAGTTCTTC. As protein: CANYNEQFF. This chain joins TRBV3-1 and TRBJ2-1; D gene uncertain. The CDR3 has 9 residues. V lost 10 bases, J lost 3 bases, and 1 base lay in between. Germline CDR1 reads LGHDT; CDR2 reads YNNKEL (reference sequence).

The chain joins TRBV6-4 to TRBJ2-7, with D possibly TRBD2 on 6 matching bases. From germline, CDR1 is MRHNA and CDR2 SNTAGT. CDR3 size: 15 residues. V was shortened by 6 bases and J by 3 bases, with 18 bases between the two germline ends. The DNA of the CDR3 is TGTGCCAGCAGATGCCGGGACTCAAGAAACTACGAGCAGTACTTC. As protein: CASRCRDSRNYEQYF.

The chain joins TRBV12-5 to TRBJ2-2; 9 nucleotides line up with TRBD1. This CDR3 has 16 amino acids. J lost 8 bases, V lost 2 bases, and 9 bases had no gene match. Per the germline V gene, CDR1 is LGHNT and CDR2 is FRNRAP. The CDR3 region is CASGLNPGQGRGELFF. CDR3 coding DNA: TGTGCTAGTGGTTTGAACCCGGGACAGGGAAGAGGGGAGCTGTTTTTT.

The gene calls are TRBV5-5 and TRBJ1-5; the D gene is possibly TRBD1 (6 bases). Trimming cost V 2 bases and J 0 bases, with 15 bases left between them. CDR1 is SGHKS and CDR2 is YYEKEE in the germline V gene (reference sequence). There are 17 residues in the CDR3. The chain's CDR3 is CASSFRQALNSNQPQHF. DNA of the CDR3: TGTGCCAGCAGCTTCAGACAGGCTCTTAATAGCAATCAGCCCCAGCATTTT. The full variable domain, its missing parts supplied by reference TRBV5-5 and TRBJ1-5, is DAGVTQSPTHLIKTRGQQVTLRCSPISGHKSVSWYQQVLGQGPQFIFQYYEKEERGRGNFPDRFSARQFPNYSSELNVNALLLGDSALYLCASSFRQALNSNQPQHFGDGTRLSIL.

This clonotype was observed a handful of times. V is TRBV20-1 and J is TRBJ2-3; 13 bases match TRBD2. With V trimmed by 1 base and J by 5 bases, 9 bases remained unmatched. Per germline, CDR1 DFQATT and CDR2 SNEGSKA (reference sequence). This CDR3 region has 17 residues. This CDR3 reads CSARAPGTSGKGDTQYF. The CDR3 DNA reads TGCAGTGCTAGAGCCCCCGGGACTAGCGGGAAGGGAGATACGCAGTATTTT.

The chain employs TRBV20-1 and TRBJ1-1, with D possibly TRBD1 on 5 matching bases. Deletions cut 2 bases from V and 7 bases from J, with 14 bases between. The CDR3 loop spans 13 amino acids. Germline V gives CDR1 DFQATT, CDR2 SNEGSKA (reference sequence). In DNA, the CDR3 is TGCAGTGCTAGACGCCGGGACCGAGGTGAAGCTTTCTTT. Translation gives CSARRRDRGEAFF.

This clonotype was detected only a few times. The chain links TRBV6-5 to TRBJ1-2; 7 bases are a match to TRBD1. Germline lookup yields CDR1 MNHEY and CDR2 SVGAGI. The CDR3 is made up of 14 amino acids. With 3 bases clipped from V and 6 bases from J, the junction kept 7 bases outside the gene matches. Here the CDR3 reads CASSYRQGRDGYTF. CDR3 in DNA: TGTGCCAGCAGTTATAGACAGGGCAGGGATGGCTACACCTTC.

V usage is TRBV12-3 or TRBV12-4 and J usage is TRBJ1-1; 8 bases line up with TRBD1. With 6 bases clipped from V and 0 bases from J, the junction kept 6 bases outside the gene matches. This CDR3 comprises 15 residues. The CDR3 protein is CASRTTGGMNTEAFF. Here the CDR3 DNA reads TGTGCCAGCAGAACCACAGGGGGAATGAACACTGAAGCTTTCTTT.

V and J are TRBV29-1 and TRBJ2-3, with D perhaps assigned TRBD1 or TRBD2 (5 bases each). Germline CDR1 SQVTM, CDR2 ANQGSEA. The ends were cut back, 5 bases at V and 4 bases at J, with 10 bases in the middle. The CDR3 sequence is 12 residues long. The CDR3 DNA follows: TGCAGCGTTCTGGGGGTTTCAGATACGCAGTATTTT. This codes for CSVLGVSDTQYF.

The genes are TRBV7-9 and TRBJ2-3; 9 nucleotides line up with TRBD2. V shed 2 bases, J shed 2 bases, and the junction held 5 bases outside the gene matches. This CDR3 spans 16 amino acids. CDR1 and CDR2 (germline): SEHNR, FQNEAQ (reference sequence). CDR3 sequence (DNA): TGTGCCAGCAGCTTATCTCCTAGCGGGGTCACAGATACGCAGTATTTT. Translation: CASSLSPSGVTDTQYF.

This clonotype has just a few counts. The chain has TRBV15 and TRBJ2-5; the match to TRBD2 covers 8 bases. The V gene's germline CDR1 is LNHNV and CDR2 YYDKDF (reference sequence). Trimming at V came to 0 bases and at J to 1 base, leaving 10 bases not matched to a gene. There are 18 residues in the CDR3. CDR3 bases: TGTGCCACCAGCAGAGATATCGAGACTAGCGCCCTCCAAGAGACCCAGTACTTC. This encodes CATSRDIETSALQETQYF.

This clonotype showed up just a few times. The chain employs TRBV24-1 and TRBJ2-1; TRBD2 agrees at 12 bases. Germline V gene sequence: CDR1 KGHDR, CDR2 SFDVKD. Trimming removed 5 bases from V and 3 bases from J; junction bases left unmatched: 7. CDR3 length: 17 residues. The DNA of the CDR3 is TGTGCCACCAGTGCCCAAGGACTAGCGGGGTTCTACAATGAGCAGTTCTTC. This sequence encodes CATSAQGLAGFYNEQFF.

This clonotype was observed a handful of times. This chain connects TRBV28 to TRBJ2-3; D is perhaps TRBD2 (5 bases). The CDR3 contains 14 residues. Per the germline V gene, CDR1 is MDHEN and CDR2 is SYDVKM. V shed 4 bases and J shed 7 bases, with 15 bases lying between them. The CDR3 nucleotides read TGTGCCAGCAGTTCGCGGCTAGCCTTGAATACGCAGTATTTT. It translates to CASSSRLALNTQYF.